This is a list of T cell receptor beta chains from one sample in a study of molecular identifiers for immune sequencing clone quantification. TCRdb fed the PCR reads into MiXCR, producing one record per CDR3 protein. The repertoire holds over 600,000 distinct CDR3 sequences, 20% seen once, with around 0.86% in the top ten. Sequenced: naive CD8+ T cells from blood, with Jurkat cell RNA spiked in. These TCRs come from a human donor in good health. Some libraries in this study had Jurkat cell RNA spiked in. Both conserved end residues are part of each CDR3. A D gene is named only where the DNA matches it firmly. A row's size may be missing; if present it is once, few, many or a size class.

many TRBJ2-5 TRBD2 TRBV7-2 CASSVLPGLAGVETQYF TGTGCCAGCAGCGTCTTACCGGGACTAGCGGGAGTAGAGACCCAGTACTTC
many TRBJ2-7 . TRBV29-1 CSVATLLDLGYEQYF TGCAGCGTTGCCACCCTACTAGACTTAGGCTACGAGCAGTACTTC
many TRBJ2-3 TRBD1 TRBV20-1 CSARAPFDRGGIDTQYF TGCAGTGCTAGGGCTCCGTTTGACAGGGGCGGGATAGATACGCAGTATTTT
many TRBJ2-7 TRBD1 TRBV19 CATPGTGSVYEQYF TGTGCCACCCCAGGGACAGGGAGCGTCTACGAGCAGTACTTC
. TRBJ2-1 . TRBV20-1 CSARDPGYRQTYEQFF TGCAGTGCTAGAGATCCGGGGTACCGCCAGACGTACGAGCAGTTCTTC
few TRBJ2-1 . TRBV7-6 CASSLDAGSQWDSVYSEQFF TGTGCCAGCAGCTTAGATGCGGGGAGCCAATGGGATTCCGTGTACAGTGAGCAGTTCTTC
few TRBJ2-7 . TRBV12-3/TRBV12-4 CASSLSSLREQYF TGTGCCAGCAGTTTATCATCCTTAAGGGAGCAGTACTTC
few TRBJ2-1 . TRBV4-3 CASSFRLVAASEQFF TGCGCCAGCAGCTTTCGACTAGTGGCGGCGAGTGAGCAGTTCTTC
many TRBJ2-3 . TRBV4-1 CASSPRSEASWDTQYF TGCGCCAGCAGCCCGAGATCCGAGGCGAGCTGGGATACGCAGTATTTT
many TRBJ1-4 . TRBV4-3 CASSQAGTSNEKLFF TGCGCCAGCAGCCAAGCCGGGACATCTAATGAAAAACTGTTTTTT
many TRBJ2-5 TRBD2 TRBV30 CAWGYPAGVSETQYF TGTGCCTGGGGTTACCCAGCGGGGGTTTCAGAGACCCAGTACTTC
. TRBJ1-5 . TRBV27 CGSSEGSNQPQHF TGTGGCAGCAGCGAGGGATCGAATCAGCCCCAGCATTTT
many TRBJ2-2 . TRBV20-1 CSAPLPNRGGELFF TGCAGTGCTCCTTTACCAAACCGAGGAGGGGAGCTGTTTTTT
many TRBJ2-3 . TRBV28 CASGPLEVYTQYF TGTGCCAGCGGGCCTCTGGAGGTTTATACGCAGTATTTT
many TRBJ2-2 . TRBV19 CASRSGSGELFF TGTGCCAGTAGATCAGGGTCCGGGGAGCTGTTTTTT
many TRBJ2-7 TRBD2 TRBV13 CASSFSGTSAYYEQYF TGTGCCAGCAGCTTTTCCGGGACTAGCGCCTACTACGAGCAGTACTTC
many TRBJ2-1 . TRBV30 CAWSVHSDNEQFF TGTGCCTGGAGTGTACACTCGGACAATGAGCAGTTCTTC
many TRBJ2-5 . TRBV7-9 CASSPPLARQETQYF TGTGCCAGCAGCCCCCCACTAGCCCGACAAGAGACCCAGTACTTC
. TRBJ2-7 . TRBV12-3/TRBV12-4 CASSSPGGTYEQYF TGTGCCAGCAGTTCGCCCGGGGGTACCTACGAGCAGTACTTC
many TRBJ1-1 TRBD1 TRBV4-3 CASSQDFGTAKTEAFF TGCGCCAGCAGCCAAGATTTCGGGACAGCCAAGACTGAAGCTTTCTTT
few TRBJ2-7 TRBD1 TRBV27 CASSFGTGGIYEQYF TGTGCCAGCAGTTTTGGGACAGGGGGCATCTACGAGCAGTACTTC
few TRBJ1-1 . TRBV6-2/TRBV6-3 CASRKDDGPNTEAFF TGTGCCAGCAGAAAAGACGACGGGCCGAACACTGAAGCTTTCTTT
many TRBJ1-5 . TRBV6-2/TRBV6-3 CASSNTGGNQPQHF TGTGCCAGCAGTAATACAGGAGGCAATCAGCCCCAGCATTTT
. TRBJ1-1 . TRBV7-6 CASSLGVGLGEAFF TGTGCCAGCAGCTTAGGTGTTGGGCTGGGGGAAGCTTTCTTT
many TRBJ2-1 . TRBV4-1 CASSQDTDYNEQFF TGCGCCAGCAGCCAAGATACAGATTACAATGAGCAGTTCTTC
few TRBJ2-2 . TRBV6-5 CASSYSTTAYNTGELFF TGTGCCAGCAGTTACTCTACGACAGCTTATAACACCGGGGAGCTGTTTTTT
few TRBJ2-2 . TRBV7-2 CASSFRERTGELFF TGTGCCAGCAGCTTTCGAGAGAGGACCGGGGAGCTGTTTTTT
many TRBJ2-5 . TRBV28 CASSDILEETQYF TGTGCCAGCAGTGACATCCTGGAAGAGACCCAGTACTTC
few TRBJ1-2 TRBD1 TRBV5-4 CASSLGSQGARGYTF TGTGCCAGCAGCTTGGGGTCGCAGGGGGCGCGTGGCTACACCTTC
few TRBJ2-5 TRBD2 TRBV4-3 CASSQGTSGGAFQETQYF TGCGCCAGCAGCCAAGGGACTAGCGGGGGGGCCTTCCAAGAGACCCAGTACTTC
. TRBJ2-3 TRBD1 TRBV19 CASSMGQGAPDTQYF TGTGCCAGTAGTATGGGGCAGGGGGCCCCAGATACGCAGTATTTT
few TRBJ1-4 . TRBV7-9 CASSLAAGEKLFF TGTGCCAGCAGCTTAGCGGCGGGTGAAAAACTGTTTTTT
many TRBJ2-3 . TRBV6-5 CASSYMSDTQYF TGTGCCAGCAGTTACATGTCAGATACGCAGTATTTT
many TRBJ2-5 . TRBV10-3 CAISVTYPGLRQETQYF TGTGCCATCAGTGTTACCTACCCGGGACTCCGTCAAGAGACCCAGTACTTC
. TRBJ1-1 . TRBV10-3 CAISEGGGRNDKTEAFF TGTGCCATCAGTGAGGGCGGGGGCAGGAATGATAAGACTGAAGCTTTCTTT
. TRBJ2-7 TRBD2 TRBV4-3 CASSRGLAISYEQYF TGCGCCAGCAGCCGAGGACTAGCTATATCCTACGAGCAGTACTTC
. TRBJ1-1 . TRBV12-3/TRBV12-4 CASRPTRGTEAFF TGTGCCAGCAGACCTACCAGGGGCACTGAAGCTTTCTTT
few TRBJ1-1 TRBD1 TRBV12-3/TRBV12-4 CASSLRTGMDTEAFF TGTGCCAGCAGTTTACGGACAGGGATGGACACTGAAGCTTTCTTT
few TRBJ2-1 . TRBV20-1 CSARFWNEQFF TGCAGTGCTAGATTTTGGAATGAGCAGTTCTTC
. TRBJ2-1 TRBD2 TRBV20-1 CSARPPGLAGSSYNEQFF TGCAGTGCTAGACCTCCGGGACTAGCGGGGAGCTCCTACAATGAGCAGTTCTTC